This T cell receptor (beta chain) was retrieved from a study of glioma-infiltrating T cells after dendritic cell vaccination. Turning to the study itself: Glioblastoma patients came from Phase I and II dendritic cell vaccination trials. Study-wide results and limits: Patients with more pretreatment TILs had longer time to progression and survival. Survival was not directly related to TCR clonality in these patients.

Profiling relied on immunoSEQ multiplex PCR, and the TCRdb table lists in-frame clones only, not all of them. The sample has 50,000 to 80,000 clones, 80% to 85% seen once. A word on this clone: The antigen is not known.

The sample consisted of blood, taken before dendritic cell vaccination. The TCR originated in a human donor with glioblastoma.

CDR3 sequence: CASSLRQGDETQYF. CDR3 bases: TGTGCCAGCAGCCTCCGCCAGGGGGACGAGACCCAGTACTTC. This rearrangement joins TRBV14 to TRBJ2-5, with 7 bases that match TRBD1. The ends lost 4 bases at V and 5 bases at J; junction bases unmatched: 7. This CDR3 is built from 14 residues. CDR1 and CDR2 (germline): SGHDN, FVKESK.